This is a list of T cell receptor beta chains from one sample in a study of CXCR3-negative and CXCR3-positive naive CD8 T cells. TCRdb reanalyzed the 5' RACE reads, giving one entry per CDR3 protein sequence and no DNA. The sample has roughly 65,000 distinct CDR3 sequences. The specimen sequenced was naive CXCR3+ CD8+ T cells from blood. These receptors were collected from a human donor in good health. Some clones in this sample may be carry-over from other donors' samples. The CDR3 runs from the conserved cysteine through the conserved F or W.

J: TRBJ2-1
V: TRBV9
CDR3: CASSDEMAEQFF

J: TRBJ2-4
V: TRBV29-1
CDR3: CSVVMLENIQYF

J: TRBJ2-1
V: TRBV6-2/TRBV6-3
CDR3: CASSWSGTKDYNEQFF

J: TRBJ2-3
V: TRBV6-4
CDR3: CASSEETGGIDTQYF

J: TRBJ2-3
V: TRBV7-6
CDR3: CASSRTSGGADTQYF

J: TRBJ2-1
V: TRBV15
CDR3: CATSGSGGPVDYNEQFF

J: TRBJ2-7
V: TRBV12-3/TRBV12-4
CDR3: CASSQRTVSYEQYF

J: TRBJ2-1
V: TRBV7-3
CDR3: CASSLTGGGAPSGYNEQFF

J: TRBJ2-2
V: TRBV4-1
CDR3: CASSQAGTGYTGELFF

J: TRBJ2-7
V: TRBV12-3/TRBV12-4
CDR3: CASWTRGSGEQYF

J: TRBJ2-7
V: TRBV5-1
CDR3: CASSLLQGDYEQYF

J: TRBJ2-7
V: TRBV12-3/TRBV12-4
CDR3: CASSHGGAYEQYF

J: TRBJ2-5
V: TRBV21-1
CDR3: CASSKRQQGLAVGETQYF

J: TRBJ1-1
V: TRBV19
CDR3: CATLNREDTEAFF

J: TRBJ1-1
V: TRBV7-6
CDR3: CASSLMTVNTEAFF

J: TRBJ2-2
V: TRBV29-1
CDR3: CSVGAGGANTGELFF

J: TRBJ2-3
V: TRBV19
CDR3: CASSIVEPWDTQYF

J: TRBJ1-1
V: TRBV7-9
CDR3: CASKAGDYTEAFF

J: TRBJ1-1
V: TRBV13
CDR3: CASSPRQTEMNTEAFF

J: TRBJ1-1
V: TRBV12-3/TRBV12-4
CDR3: CASSLLYPEAFF

J: TRBJ2-1
V: TRBV27
CDR3: CASSFQGDEQFF

J: TRBJ2-2
V: TRBV2
CDR3: CASSDGRGQVTGELFF

J: TRBJ2-7
V: TRBV6-6
CDR3: CASSYSQGPYEQYF

J: TRBJ2-7
V: TRBV5-1
CDR3: CASSFSTGPNEQYF

J: TRBJ2-7
V: TRBV6-5
CDR3: CASSYSGRGYEQYF

J: TRBJ2-7
V: TRBV7-6
CDR3: CASSLSDRVGYEQYF

J: TRBJ2-2
V: TRBV20-1
CDR3: CSAEGWGLSTGELFF

J: TRBJ2-1
V: TRBV7-9
CDR3: CASSYLDEQFF

J: TRBJ2-1
V: TRBV5-1
CDR3: CASSSRTAYNEQFF

J: TRBJ2-1
V: TRBV14
CDR3: CASSQDSVGGDKYNEQFF

J: TRBJ2-1
V: TRBV11-2
CDR3: CASSPSWGASYNEQFF

J: TRBJ2-7
V: TRBV29-1
CDR3: CSVEVRIAGGSYEQYF

J: TRBJ2-3
V: TRBV7-2
CDR3: CASSLDGGGAADTQYF

J: TRBJ2-1
V: TRBV7-9
CDR3: CASSSGFGSHNEQFF

J: TRBJ2-7
V: TRBV20-1
CDR3: CSARDSRGGSAYEQYF

J: TRBJ2-7
V: TRBV7-8
CDR3: CASSLYQGLKAYEQYF

J: TRBJ2-1
V: TRBV7-6
CDR3: CASSVRGEIRNEQFF

J: TRBJ1-5
V: TRBV5-6
CDR3: CASSFGTGGNQPQHF

J: TRBJ2-7
V: TRBV5-1
CDR3: CASSLAGGDYEQYF

J: TRBJ2-1
V: TRBV14
CDR3: CASSQGAGSYNEQFF

J: TRBJ2-1
V: TRBV29-1
CDR3: CSVEDQGGLASHNEQFF

J: TRBJ1-1
V: TRBV5-1
CDR3: CASSFRTGDLNTEAFF

J: TRBJ2-7
V: TRBV27
CDR3: CASGRVSTYEQYF

J: TRBJ2-1
V: TRBV7-3
CDR3: CASSLDGGANEQFF

J: TRBJ2-2
V: TRBV4-3
CDR3: CASSQDPSRTGELFF

J: TRBJ1-5
V: TRBV7-9
CDR3: CASSFSMRTGVGNQPQHF

J: TRBJ2-5
V: TRBV7-9
CDR3: CASSTTRRQGLQETQYF

J: TRBJ1-2
V: TRBV7-9
CDR3: CASSPPGIGYGYTF

J: TRBJ1-1
V: TRBV29-1
CDR3: CSVFDSTDEREAFF

J: TRBJ2-1
V: TRBV21-1
CDR3: CAKMDRGPRNEQFF

J: TRBJ2-3
V: TRBV25-1
CDR3: CASSEGAGARDTQYF